These 11 T cell receptor beta chains were all obtained from the same sample, sequenced in a study of identifying expanded T cells in peripheral blood. TCRdb's copy holds only in-frame clones and misses some; the assay was immunoSEQ multiplex PCR. The profile shows more than 45,000 clones, approximately 90% of them singletons. Sequencing input: blood. These receptors all come from a person between 18 and 75 years old in good health.

This clone was picked up one time. The chain links TRBV29-1 to TRBJ2-7, with D perhaps assigned TRBD1 or TRBD2 (5 bases each). V lost 4 bases and J lost 5, with 15 bases in between. This CDR3 has 13 amino acids. Germline lookup yields CDR1 SQVTM and CDR2 ANQGSEA. The CDR3 region is CSVGDGLRNEQYF. The CDR3, as DNA: TGCAGCGTTGGGGACGGTCTAAGGAACGAGCAGTACTTC.

The chain has TRBV6-1 and TRBJ1-3; D uncertain. V was shortened by 0 bases and J by 0 bases, with 9 bases between the two germline ends. The CDR3 runs to 16 residues. From germline, CDR1 is MNHNS and CDR2 SASEGT. DNA for the CDR3: TGTGCCAGCAGTGAAGCGCTGATGAGCTCTGGAAACACCATATATTTT. Residues: CASSEALMSSGNTIYF.

This clone was observed once. This sequence joins TRBV6-6 and TRBJ2-7; 8 positions match TRBD1. CDR3 length equals 14 residues. Looked up from germline, CDR1 is MNHNY and CDR2 is SVGAGI (reference sequence). V was pared by 6 bases and J by 3 bases, with 7 bases of the junction left unmatched. The CDR3 loop is CASRRRQGLYEQYF. The CDR3 DNA reads TGTGCCAGCAGACGCCGACAGGGGCTCTACGAGCAGTACTTC.

This chain connects TRBV4-3 to TRBJ2-7, with 9 bases identical to TRBD1. The CDR3 loop spans 17 amino acids. CDR1 is LGHNA and CDR2 is YSLEER in the germline V gene. V was clipped by 1 base and J by 3 bases; unmatched bases: 10. Here the CDR3 reads CASSQALPGQGFYEQYF. The CDR3 DNA is TGCGCCAGCAGCCAAGCCCTGCCGGGACAGGGTTTCTACGAGCAGTACTTC.

V and J are TRBV5-4 and TRBJ2-1; D is undetermined. The germline V gene encodes CDR1 SGHNT and CDR2 YYREEE (reference sequence). The CDR3 extends over 13 amino acids. Trimming took off 0 bases at V and 5 bases at J, with 6 bases between the two ends. CDR3 in DNA: TGTGCCAGCAGCTTGGGACTGAACAATGAGCAGTTCTTC. Its translation is CASSLGLNNEQFF. Using reference TRBV5-4 and TRBJ2-1 for the parts outside the CDR3, the full variable domain is ETGVTQSPTHLIKTRGQQVTLRCSSQSGHNTVSWYQQALGQGPQFIFQYYREEENGRGNFPPRFSGLQFPNYSSELNVNALELDDSALYLCASSLGLNNEQFFGPGTRLTVL.

The chain combines TRBV11-3 with TRBJ1-1; D not certain. Trimming removed 5 bases from V and 4 bases from J, with 14 bases in between. The CDR3 covers 14 residues. Germline V gene data show CDR1 as SGHNT and CDR2 as YENEEA. The CDR3 region has the DNA TGTGCCAGCAGCGCCGGGTTCGGTGGCACTGAAGCTTTCTTT. Translated, it gives CASSAGFGGTEAFF. Supplemented by reference TRBV11-3 and TRBJ1-1, the full variable domain reads EAGVVQSPRYKIIEKKQPVAFWCNPISGHNTLYWYLQNLGQGPELLIRYENEEAVDDSQLPKDRFSAERLKGVDSTLKIQPAELGDSAVYLCASSAGFGGTEAFFGQGTRLTVV.

This rearrangement joins TRBV29-1 to TRBJ2-4; D is possibly TRBD1 (6 bases). Looked up from germline, CDR1 is SQVTM and CDR2 is ANQGSEA. This CDR3 has 17 amino acids. With 6 bases removed from V and 2 bases from J, the gap between germline ends came to 23 bases. CDR3 protein: CSVDIRTRGSSKNIQYF. CDR3 DNA: TGCAGCGTCGATATACGAACCAGGGGTTCTTCCAAAAACATTCAGTACTTC.

The V call is TRBV19, the J call TRBJ2-3; the match to TRBD1 covers 8 bases. Germline CDR1 reads LNHDA; CDR2 reads SQIVND (reference sequence). CDR3 length equals 15 residues. V was clipped by 6 bases and J by 2 bases; unmatched bases: 7. The CDR3 region has the DNA TGTGCCAGTAGCCCCAGACAGGGGCACACAGATACGCAGTATTTT. The encoded protein is CASSPRQGHTDTQYF.

This clone was recorded a few times. The chain links TRBV29-1 to TRBJ1-5; 7 nucleotides agree with TRBD1. After removal of 8 bases from V and 5 bases from J, the junction contained 9 bases not matched to a gene. This CDR3 has 13 residues. In germline, CDR1 is SQVTM, CDR2 ANQGSEA. The CDR3 DNA follows: TGCAGCATTAGACAGGGAGGGGATCAGCCCCAGCATTTT. It specifies CSIRQGGDQPQHF.

This chain uses TRBV5-4 with TRBJ1-1, with a weak D call TRBD1 (6 bases). This CDR3 is built from 13 residues. The germline gives CDR1 SGHNT, CDR2 YYREEE (reference sequence). Trimming cost V 4 bases and J 7 bases, with 14 bases left between them. DNA of the CDR3: TGTGCCAGCAGCCTCGTGGGGGCTTTTGAAGCTTTCTTT. It encodes CASSLVGAFEAFF.

Details on this clone: The germline gene is not matched at one end of the junction; a read error may be the cause. The chain uses TRBV7-9 and TRBJ2-7; D remains ambiguous. The CDR3 totals 14 residues. Germline-derived CDR1 and CDR2 are SEHNR and FQNEAQ (reference sequence). CDR3 DNA sequence: TGTGCCAGCAGCTTAGCGGGGTCGCTTGCCCGCCAGGACTTC. It yields the protein CASSLAGSLARQDF.